This is a list of T cell receptor beta chains from one sample in a study of PD-L1 blockade in urothelial cancer. The table came from immunoSEQ multiplex PCR; TCRdb's copy has only in-frame clones and leaves some out. Here the sample spans roughly 91,000 clones, over 65% being singletons. The specimen was PBMCs, collected around atezolizumab (anti-PD-L1) treatment. Receptor source: a man aged 60-69 years with urothelial cancer. CDR3s include the opening cysteine and the closing phenylalanine or tryptophan. The order of the fields is CDR3 length, J gene, V gene, CDR3 protein.

>14|TRBJ2-7|TRBV7-2
CASSSGLAGDEQYF
>15|TRBJ2-1|TRBV7-3
CASSPSGRSHNEQFF
>14|TRBJ2-7|TRBV19
CASSASRDRGSQYF
>15|TRBJ1-4|TRBV15
CATSSWRGRGEKLFF
>14|TRBJ1-2|TRBV11-3
CASSSPQGEGGYTF
>16|TRBJ2-1|TRBV28
CASRYTSGRTYNEQFF
>15|TRBJ2-7|TRBV10-3
CAISDWAGSSYEQYF
>15|TRBJ2-1|TRBV6-5
CASSPSGSSYNEQFF
>13|TRBJ2-7|TRBV4-3
CASSQDGPYEQYF
>16|TRBJ2-2|TRBV7-2
CASSLAAGVDTGELFF